This section outlines one T cell receptor (beta chain) sequence together with its context. Its target is not known. The sample comes from a study of T cell responses to AZD1222 COVID-19 vaccine. Study observations and caveats: Clonal diversity was possibly underestimated; the donors were predominantly white British and more often female. The study found vaccine-associated CD4 TCRs spanning spike, dominant at 160-218 and 743-854.

Produced via immunoSEQ multiplex PCR; TCRdb's table is partial and in-frame only. The sample records 95,000 to 150,000 clones, around 87% being singletons. V was cut by 0 bases and J by 2 bases, with 13 bases left in between. Looked up from germline, CDR1 is LGHNA and CDR2 is YNFKEQ. This CDR3 has 16 amino acids. This chain connects TRBV4-2 to TRBJ1-2; D call uncertain. This receptor was taken from an adult in good health. Sample: peripheral blood, taken on day 0 of AZD1222 vaccination. CDR3 amino acids: CASSQEIGTVNYGYTF. CDR3 nucleotide sequence: TGTGCCAGCAGCCAAGAAATCGGTACAGTGAACTATGGCTACACCTTC.